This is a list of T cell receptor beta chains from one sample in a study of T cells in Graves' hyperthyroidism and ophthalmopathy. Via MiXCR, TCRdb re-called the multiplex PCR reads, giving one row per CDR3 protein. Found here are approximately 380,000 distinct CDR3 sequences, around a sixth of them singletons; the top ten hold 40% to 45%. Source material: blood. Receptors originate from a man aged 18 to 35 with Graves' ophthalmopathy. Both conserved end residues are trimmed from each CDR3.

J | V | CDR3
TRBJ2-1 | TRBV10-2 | ASSEYTGDSYNEQF
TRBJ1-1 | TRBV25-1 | ASSEGLTEAF
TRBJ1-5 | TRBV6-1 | ATRGQGSNQPQH
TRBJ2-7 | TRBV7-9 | ASSLADSSWY
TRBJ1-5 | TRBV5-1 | ASSPSGQPNQPQH
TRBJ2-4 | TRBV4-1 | ASSQGGGRLAKNIQY
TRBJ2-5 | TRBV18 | ASSTGQETQY
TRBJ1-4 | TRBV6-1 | ASSERDEKLF
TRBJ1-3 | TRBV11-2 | ASSERTGDGNTIY
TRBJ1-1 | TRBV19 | ASGQGFGSEAF
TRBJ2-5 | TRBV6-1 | ASSGFSGVQETQY
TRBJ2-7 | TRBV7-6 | ASSLEGGPSYEQY
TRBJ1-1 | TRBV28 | ASSTADSGRVTEAF
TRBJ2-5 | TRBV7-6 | ASSQGATQETQY
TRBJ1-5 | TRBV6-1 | ASRDVLLEGRGGNQPQH
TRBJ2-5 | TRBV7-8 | ASSTGLLETQY
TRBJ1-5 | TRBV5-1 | ASSLGGALNQPQH
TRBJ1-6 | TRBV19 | ATTPTGVQVYNSPLH
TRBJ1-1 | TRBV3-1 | ASSHERGTEAF
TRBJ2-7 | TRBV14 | ASSQVISGAHEQY
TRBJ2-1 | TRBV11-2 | ASSSLAGLGNEQF
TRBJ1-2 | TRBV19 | ASSPSSVGYGYT
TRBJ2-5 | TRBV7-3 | ASSPGSETQY
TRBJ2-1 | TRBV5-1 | ASSGGQFPYNEQF
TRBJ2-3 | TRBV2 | ASRRSTDTQY
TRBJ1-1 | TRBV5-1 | ASSTTGLGTEAF
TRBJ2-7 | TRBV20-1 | SARTLYPYEQY
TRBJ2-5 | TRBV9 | ASSVALGDGGQQETQY
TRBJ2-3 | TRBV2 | ASLGSDTQY
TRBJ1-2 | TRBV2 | ASSEIEEHYGYT
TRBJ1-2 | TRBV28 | ASSSVAQFGYT
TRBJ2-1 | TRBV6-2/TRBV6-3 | ASSYVLSGGRNEQF
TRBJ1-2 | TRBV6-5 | ASSYSSGEGYGYT
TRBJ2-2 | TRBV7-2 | ASSYRVMTGGHTGELF
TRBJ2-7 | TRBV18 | ASSQQTSQY
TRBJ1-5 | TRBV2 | ASSVRQGAGSNQPQH
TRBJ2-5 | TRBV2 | ASITVRGRETQY
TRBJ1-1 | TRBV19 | ASSSQGIAEAF
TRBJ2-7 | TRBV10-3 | ATGGGPSSYEQY
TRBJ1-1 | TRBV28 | ANSRGVNTEAF
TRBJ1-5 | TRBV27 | ASSLTTVSGQPQH
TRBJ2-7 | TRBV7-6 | ASSLGGRGSSYEQY
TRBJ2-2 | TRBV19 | ASTGTAANTGELF
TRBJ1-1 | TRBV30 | AWGQGGTEAF
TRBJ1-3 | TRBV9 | ASSVGDSSLHSGNTIY
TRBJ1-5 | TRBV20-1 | SVRGQENQPQH
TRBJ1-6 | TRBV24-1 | ATQGGNDSPLH